These 29 T cell receptor beta chains came from one sample sequenced in a study of cytomegalovirus exposure and HLA in healthy donors. Generated by immunoSEQ multiplex PCR, the TCRdb table keeps only in-frame clones and is missing some. The table has roughly 250,000 clones, 75% to 90% seen once. Sequences were obtained from PBMCs. The source of these receptors is a woman aged 25 to 39 in good health and CMV-seropositive.

The genes are TRBV27 and TRBJ2-2; 12 bases align to TRBD1. This CDR3 spans 17 amino acids. The germline CDR1 and CDR2 sequences are MNHEY and SMNVEV (reference sequence). Unmatched junction bases numbered 1, after V lost 1 base and J lost 1 base. This CDR3 is CASSLWDRGQNTGELFF. CDR3 bases: TGTGCCAGCAGTTTATGGGACAGGGGGCAGAACACCGGGGAGCTGTTTTTT.

In this sample, this clone turned up once. The chain links TRBV7-9 to TRBJ2-5; the D gene is possibly TRBD2 (5 bases). The CDR3 spans 11 residues. Germline CDR1 reads SEHNR; CDR2 reads FQNEAQ (reference sequence). The V gene lost 7 bases and the J gene lost 7 bases, with 10 bases spanning the gap. DNA of the CDR3: TGTGCCAGCAACTCCCGGGGGACCCAGTACTTC. It encodes CASNSRGTQYF.

This clone was counted a single time. The rearrangement links TRBV2 to TRBJ2-7; 10 nucleotides line up with TRBD1. CDR3 length equals 14 residues. J lost 2 bases, V lost 7 bases, and 5 bases had no gene match. Germline lookup yields CDR1 SNHLY and CDR2 FYNNEI. The CDR3 bases are TGTGCCAGCACCTTGGACAGGGGGGCCTACGAGCAGTACTTC. It codes for CASTLDRGAYEQYF. Supplemented by reference TRBV2 and TRBJ2-7, the full variable domain reads EPEVTQTPSHQVTQMGQEVILRCVPISNHLYFYWYRQILGQKVEFLVSFYNNEISEKSEIFDDQFSVERPDGSNFTLKIRSTKLEDSAMYFCASTLDRGAYEQYFGPGTRLTVT.

This clone was counted once. The chain carries TRBV18 and TRBJ1-1, with a weak D call TRBD1 (6 bases). This CDR3 is 14 amino acids long. The V and J ends lost 6 bases and 4 bases respectively, with 15 bases between them. The V gene's germline CDR1 is KGHSH and CDR2 LQKENI. Here the CDR3 reads CASSPTGFGTEAFF. DNA of the CDR3: TGTGCCAGCTCCCCCACAGGGTTTGGCACTGAAGCTTTCTTT.

The genes are TRBV6-4 and TRBJ1-2, with 12 bases that match TRBD1. This CDR3 spans 14 amino acids. The germline gives CDR1 MRHNA, CDR2 SNTAGT. Trimming removed 6 bases from V and 7 bases from J; junction bases left unmatched: 6. The CDR3 nucleotides read TGTGCCAGCAGCCGGGACAGGGGGCTGGGTGGCTACACCTTC. Protein sequence: CASSRDRGLGGYTF.

The CDR3 nucleotides read TGTGCCAGCAGCCCCAGACGTAGGAGATTCACTGAAGCTTTCTTT. Translating gives CASSPRRRRFTEAFF. The chain combines TRBV14 with TRBJ1-1; the D is unclear. Germline V CDR1 and CDR2: SGHDN, FVKESK. Between the trimmed V and J ends, which lost 4 bases and 4 bases, there was a span of 16 bases. The length of the CDR3 is 15 residues.

V and J are TRBV27 and TRBJ2-1; D is perhaps TRBD1 (6 bases). The V gene's germline CDR1 is MNHEY and CDR2 SMNVEV (reference sequence). The ends were cut back, 6 bases at V and 4 bases at J, with 16 bases in the middle. The CDR3 loop spans 15 amino acids. The CDR3 is CASSRTGSRYNEQFF. The CDR3 DNA sequence: TGTGCCAGCAGCCGAACAGGGTCGAGGTACAATGAGCAGTTCTTC.

The chain combines TRBV7-9 with TRBJ2-1, with D uncertain. The V end lost 5 bases, the J end lost 2 bases, and 16 bases lay between the germline ends. The CDR3 has 16 residues. Germline assignment: CDR1 SEHNR and CDR2 FQNEAQ (reference sequence). CDR3 sequence: CASSPPGVAAYNEQFF. The CDR3 DNA reads TGTGCCAGCAGCCCACCCGGAGTGGCAGCCTACAATGAGCAGTTCTTC.

The chain carries TRBV10-1 and TRBJ2-2; 7 positions agree with TRBD2. Germline CDR1 reads WNHNN; CDR2 reads SYGVQD (reference sequence). CDR3 length equals 16 residues. J lost 5 bases, V lost 3 bases, and 9 bases had no gene match. The CDR3 is CASSDPSGSYTGELFF. In DNA form, the CDR3 reads TGCGCCAGCAGTGATCCTAGCGGTTCGTATACCGGGGAGCTGTTTTTT.

The chain combines TRBV5-1 with TRBJ1-1; the D is unclear. The length of the CDR3 is 14 residues. CDR1 SGHRS and CDR2 YFSETQ come from the germline V gene. V was pared by 2 bases and J by 6 bases, with 14 bases between. The CDR3: CASSFEGGLAEAFF. The CDR3, as DNA: TGCGCCAGCAGCTTCGAGGGCGGGTTGGCTGAAGCTTTCTTT.

The rearrangement joins TRBV4-1 to TRBJ2-7; 10 bases are a match to TRBD2. V lost 3 bases to trimming and J lost 3 bases; unmatched junction nucleotides: 5. The CDR3 loop spans 15 amino acids. Germline-derived CDR1 and CDR2 are MGHRA and YSYEKL. CDR3 in DNA: TGCGCCAGCAGCCACCCCGGGACTAGCGACTACGAGCAGTACTTC. It codes for CASSHPGTSDYEQYF.

The chain is built from TRBV27 and TRBJ2-7; D may be TRBD1 (6 bases). Trimming cost V 6 bases and J 2 bases, with 14 bases left between them. The CDR3 covers 14 residues. Germline V gene lookup returns CDR1 MNHEY and CDR2 SMNVEV (reference sequence). CDR3 nucleotides: TGTGCCAGCAGCTTTTCGACAGGCCCCTACGAGCAGTACTTC. Translating gives CASSFSTGPYEQYF.

J is TRBJ1-5 and V is TRBV28; D is perhaps TRBD1 (5 bases). The germline CDR1 and CDR2 sequences are MDHEN and SYDVKM. Trimming removed 2 bases at V and 4 bases at J, with 6 bases between. This CDR3 has 13 residues. The DNA of the CDR3 is TGTGCCAGCAGTTTAACAGGAAATCAGCCCCAGCATTTT. It codes for CASSLTGNQPQHF.

The chain combines TRBV30 with TRBJ2-7; a possible D gene is TRBD2 (5 bases). CDR3 length equals 15 residues. V dropped 0 bases and J dropped 0 bases, with 12 bases sitting between them. CDR1 is GTSNPN, CDR2 SVGIG, per germline (reference sequence). The CDR3 here is CAWSVRRSSSYEQYF. The CDR3 nucleotides are TGTGCCTGGAGTGTACGGAGGTCATCCTCCTACGAGCAGTACTTC.

The chain couples TRBV7-9 to TRBJ2-3, with 7 bases matching TRBD2. CDR3 length equals 15 residues. Germline V gene data show CDR1 as SEHNR and CDR2 as FQNEAQ (reference sequence). The V gene end was trimmed by 0 bases and the J gene end by 1 base; junction bases not matched to a gene: 1. The CDR3 DNA sequence: TGTGCCAGCAGCTTAGCGGCGGGAGGCACAGATACGCAGTATTTT. This translates into CASSLAAGGTDTQYF.

The chain employs TRBV4-1 and TRBJ2-1; no firm D call. Trimming removed 8 bases at V and 6 bases at J, with 14 bases between. Germline assignment: CDR1 MGHRA and CDR2 YSYEKL. The length of the CDR3 is 13 residues. The CDR3 here is CASAVALGNEQFF. For the CDR3, the DNA is TGCGCCAGCGCGGTGGCGCTTGGCAATGAGCAGTTCTTC.

This chain links TRBV6-5 with TRBJ1-1, with D hard to call. The V gene lost 0 bases and the J gene lost 2 bases, with 4 bases spanning the gap. This CDR3 is 13 amino acids long. Germline assignment: CDR1 MNHEY and CDR2 SVGAGI. The CDR3 region is CASSYSLNTEAFF. DNA for the CDR3: TGTGCCAGCAGTTACTCCCTAAACACTGAAGCTTTCTTT.

The table lists this clone with a few counts. The J gene is TRBJ2-1, the V gene TRBV27; 8 nucleotides agree with TRBD2. The germline CDR1 and CDR2 sequences are MNHEY and SMNVEV (reference sequence). The junction had 7 bases not matched to a gene; V was cut back by 0 bases and J by 3 bases. The CDR3 has 17 residues. CDR3 residues: CASSLSIAGLNYNEQFF. The DNA of the CDR3 is TGTGCCAGCAGTTTATCGATAGCGGGGTTGAACTACAATGAGCAGTTCTTC.

On this clone: At one end the junction does not follow the germline gene, possibly because of a read error. The chain links TRBV6-1 to TRBJ1-5; D gene ambiguous. The germline V gene encodes CDR1 MNHNS and CDR2 SASEGT. The CDR3 length is 12 residues. CDR3 sequence (DNA): TGTGCCAGCAGGGAAGTCGGTCAGCCCCAGCATTTT. This gives the protein CASREVGQPQHF.

The CDR3 spells CASSLERRQETQYF. CDR3 in DNA: TGTGCCAGCAGCTTGGAACGGAGACAAGAGACCCAGTACTTC. The rearrangement links TRBV5-4 to TRBJ2-5; D uncertain. Trimming removed 0 bases at V and 2 bases at J, with 8 bases between. The CDR3 spans 14 residues. The germline gives CDR1 SGHNT, CDR2 YYREEE (reference sequence).

As for this clone: The CDR3 carries no conserved terminal phenylalanine or tryptophan, so it likely arises from a read error. The limits of the CDR3 on the DNA are not certain, so only TCRdb's listed CDR3 is given. V is TRBV5-8 and J is TRBJ2-7; the table's D call, TRBD2, has no DNA check behind it. The CDR3 spans 10 residues, counting both ends. Germline lookup yields CDR1 SGHTS and CDR2 YDEGEE. CDR3 residues: CASSFVSGLL.

The V gene is TRBV27, the J gene TRBJ2-1, with 10 bases that match TRBD2. The CDR3 extends over 17 amino acids. V shed 6 bases, J shed 7 bases, and the junction held 15 bases outside the gene matches. The germline V gene encodes CDR1 MNHEY and CDR2 SMNVEV (reference sequence). This CDR3 is CASSLLGPSGSLNEQFF. In DNA, the CDR3 is TGTGCCAGCAGCCTATTGGGTCCTAGCGGGAGCCTGAATGAGCAGTTCTTC.

This clone was detected only a few times. The genes are TRBV4-1 and TRBJ2-7, with D hard to call. Germline V lookup: CDR1 MGHRA, CDR2 YSYEKL. There are 15 residues in the CDR3. V was trimmed by 2 bases and J by 3 bases, leaving 14 bases between them. CDR3 nucleotide sequence: TGCGCCAGCAGCCAACTCCCGGTACCTGACTACGAGCAGTACTTC. Protein sequence: CASSQLPVPDYEQYF.

The chain employs TRBV6-5 and TRBJ2-4; 11 positions agree with TRBD1. CDR1 is MNHEY, CDR2 SVGAGI, per germline. V trimming: 6 bases; J trimming: 1 base; junction bases outside the gene matches: 2. This CDR3 spans 15 amino acids. The CDR3, as DNA: TGTGCCAGCAGCGGGACAGGGGGGGCCAAAAACATTCAGTACTTC. Translating gives CASSGTGGAKNIQYF.

V gene TRBV7-9 combines with J gene TRBJ2-7; D possibly corresponds to TRBD2 (7 bases). CDR1 SEHNR and CDR2 FQNEAQ come from the germline V gene (reference sequence). Trimming shortened V by 2 bases and J by 1 base, and 15 bases separated the two germline ends. The CDR3 has 16 amino acids. The CDR3 is CASSLPLQGGSYEQYF. CDR3 bases: TGTGCCAGCAGCTTACCCCTACAGGGAGGGTCCTACGAGCAGTACTTC.

The chain recombines TRBV6-1 with TRBJ1-5; D is unclear. The CDR3 runs 13 residues. Germline V gene data show CDR1 as MNHNS and CDR2 as SASEGT. V was trimmed by 0 bases and J by 7 bases, leaving 7 bases between them. The CDR3 DNA reads TGTGCCAGCAGTGAAGCCTATCGGCAGCCCCAGCATTTT. Residues: CASSEAYRQPQHF.

The chain recombines TRBV5-1 with TRBJ2-3, with D possibly being TRBD1 (5 bases). The CDR3 runs 15 residues. V lost 7 bases and J lost 0, with 15 bases in between. CDR1 is SGHRS and CDR2 is YFSETQ in the germline V gene. The CDR3 protein is CASVQGDRSTDTQYF. The CDR3 coding sequence is TGCGCCAGCGTCCAGGGCGACCGTAGCACAGATACGCAGTATTTT. The variable domain in full, completed from reference TRBV5-1 and TRBJ2-3, reads KAGVTQTPRYLIKTRGQQVTLSCSPISGHRSVSWYQQTPGQGLQFLFEYFSETQRNKGNFPGRFSGRQFSNSRSEMNVSTLELGDSALYLCASVQGDRSTDTQYFGPGTRLTVL.

The rearrangement joins TRBV6-1 to TRBJ2-7, with unresolved D. The CDR3 contains 11 residues. Trimming left V 2 bases short and J 4 bases short, with 3 bases between. CDR1 MNHNS and CDR2 SASEGT come from the germline V gene. The CDR3: CASSEYYEQYF. The CDR3 bases are TGTGCCAGCAGTGAATATTACGAGCAGTACTTC.

The chain links TRBV11-2 to TRBJ2-7, with TRBD1 as a possible D gene (6 bases). This CDR3 comprises 16 residues. Trimming took off 5 bases at V and 0 bases at J, with 17 bases between the two ends. Per the germline V gene, CDR1 is SGHAT and CDR2 is FQNNGV. The CDR3 is CASSQATQGSSYEQYF. The CDR3 region has the DNA TGTGCCAGCAGCCAAGCAACCCAGGGGAGCTCCTACGAGCAGTACTTC.